A single sample is the source of the 11 T cell receptor beta chains below, sequenced in a study of T cells expressing NK-cell markers. TCRdb reanalyzed the 5' RACE reads, giving one entry per CDR3 protein sequence and no DNA. The sample totals 550,000 to 600,000 distinct CDR3 sequences; its top ten clones hold approximately 4%. Sequencing was carried out using blood T cells: a sorted CD56 or NKG2C T cell subset, CD4+ or CD8+ T cells, or bulk PBMC T cells (not recorded which). The origin of the receptors is a man between 18 and 29 years old in good health.

The genes are TRBV5-5 and TRBJ1-6. Germline V lookup: CDR1 SGHKS, CDR2 YYEKEE (reference sequence). This CDR3 is 14 amino acids long. CDR3 loop: CASSLGRNNSPLHF.

This rearrangement joins TRBV25-1 to TRBJ1-2; lacking DNA, the TRBD1 call made by TCRdb goes unchecked. The CDR3 consists of 13 residues. In germline, CDR1 is MGHDK, CDR2 SYGVNS. The CDR3 region is CASGTSRNYGYTF.

The chain employs TRBV25-1 and TRBJ2-2; TCRdb names TRBD2, which stays unverified in the absence of DNA. This CDR3 has 14 residues. Germline CDR1 is MGHDK and CDR2 is SYGVNS. This chain's CDR3 is CASRDYVNTGELFF.

The chain has TRBV19 and TRBJ2-1; no DNA is available, so the TRBD1 call from TCRdb remains unchecked. Germline-derived CDR1 and CDR2 are LNHDA and SQIVND (reference sequence). The CDR3 contains 13 residues. The CDR3 loop reads CASGGGGYNEQFF. The entire variable domain, with the rest obtained from reference TRBV19 and TRBJ2-1, is as follows: DGGITQSPKYLFRKEGQNVTLSCEQNLNHDAMYWYRQDPGQGLRLIYYSQIVNDFQKGDIAEGYSVSREKKESFPLTVTSAQKNPTAFYLCASGGGGYNEQFFGPGTRLTVL.

J is TRBJ2-1 and V is TRBV9; as DNA is missing, the TRBD2 call by TCRdb cannot be tested. The CDR3 has 17 residues. CDR1 is SGDLS, CDR2 YYNGEE, per germline. The CDR3 protein is CASSVGLAGATYNEQFF.

This sequence joins TRBV4-3 and TRBJ2-7; the D call from TCRdb, TRBD1, cannot be confirmed without DNA. This CDR3 spans 14 amino acids. CDR1 and CDR2 (germline): LGHNA, YSLEER. This CDR3 reads CASSPGWGAGEQYF.

The rearrangement joins TRBV7-2 to TRBJ2-1. The CDR3 has 14 amino acids. Germline values: CDR1 SGHTA, CDR2 FQGNSA. This chain's CDR3 is CASSFETSGAEQFF.

The chain recombines TRBV11-2 with TRBJ2-7; the D gene TCRdb calls, TRBD1, cannot be checked with no DNA. Germline CDR1 SGHAT, CDR2 FQNNGV. The CDR3 length is 15 residues. CDR3 sequence reads: CASRGLKRALNEQYF. The complete variable domain, with remaining parts taken from reference TRBV11-2 and TRBJ2-7, reads EAGVAQSPRYKIIEKRQSVAFWCNPISGHATLYWYQQILGQGPKLLIQFQNNGVVDDSQLPKDRFSAERLKGVDSTLKIQPAKLEDSAVYLCASRGLKRALNEQYFGPGTRLTVT.

The V gene is TRBV4-3, the J gene TRBJ1-2; TCRdb reports TRBD1, a call that lacks DNA to check it against. Germline V gives CDR1 LGHNA, CDR2 YSLEER. This CDR3 region has 16 residues. The chain's CDR3 is CASSQDTDRVGRGYTF.

The CDR3 loop is CASSNPPGHEQYF. This sequence joins TRBV6-2 or TRBV6-3 and TRBJ2-7; TCRdb's assignment of TRBD2 cannot be checked, as there is no DNA. CDR1 is MNHEY, CDR2 SVGEGT, per germline. This CDR3 comprises 13 residues.

J is TRBJ2-7 and V is TRBV20-1; TCRdb's D gene call, TRBD2, goes unchecked for lack of DNA. This CDR3 comprises 12 residues. Per germline, CDR1 DFQATT and CDR2 SNEGSKA (reference sequence). This CDR3 reads CSAKLDVLGQYF.